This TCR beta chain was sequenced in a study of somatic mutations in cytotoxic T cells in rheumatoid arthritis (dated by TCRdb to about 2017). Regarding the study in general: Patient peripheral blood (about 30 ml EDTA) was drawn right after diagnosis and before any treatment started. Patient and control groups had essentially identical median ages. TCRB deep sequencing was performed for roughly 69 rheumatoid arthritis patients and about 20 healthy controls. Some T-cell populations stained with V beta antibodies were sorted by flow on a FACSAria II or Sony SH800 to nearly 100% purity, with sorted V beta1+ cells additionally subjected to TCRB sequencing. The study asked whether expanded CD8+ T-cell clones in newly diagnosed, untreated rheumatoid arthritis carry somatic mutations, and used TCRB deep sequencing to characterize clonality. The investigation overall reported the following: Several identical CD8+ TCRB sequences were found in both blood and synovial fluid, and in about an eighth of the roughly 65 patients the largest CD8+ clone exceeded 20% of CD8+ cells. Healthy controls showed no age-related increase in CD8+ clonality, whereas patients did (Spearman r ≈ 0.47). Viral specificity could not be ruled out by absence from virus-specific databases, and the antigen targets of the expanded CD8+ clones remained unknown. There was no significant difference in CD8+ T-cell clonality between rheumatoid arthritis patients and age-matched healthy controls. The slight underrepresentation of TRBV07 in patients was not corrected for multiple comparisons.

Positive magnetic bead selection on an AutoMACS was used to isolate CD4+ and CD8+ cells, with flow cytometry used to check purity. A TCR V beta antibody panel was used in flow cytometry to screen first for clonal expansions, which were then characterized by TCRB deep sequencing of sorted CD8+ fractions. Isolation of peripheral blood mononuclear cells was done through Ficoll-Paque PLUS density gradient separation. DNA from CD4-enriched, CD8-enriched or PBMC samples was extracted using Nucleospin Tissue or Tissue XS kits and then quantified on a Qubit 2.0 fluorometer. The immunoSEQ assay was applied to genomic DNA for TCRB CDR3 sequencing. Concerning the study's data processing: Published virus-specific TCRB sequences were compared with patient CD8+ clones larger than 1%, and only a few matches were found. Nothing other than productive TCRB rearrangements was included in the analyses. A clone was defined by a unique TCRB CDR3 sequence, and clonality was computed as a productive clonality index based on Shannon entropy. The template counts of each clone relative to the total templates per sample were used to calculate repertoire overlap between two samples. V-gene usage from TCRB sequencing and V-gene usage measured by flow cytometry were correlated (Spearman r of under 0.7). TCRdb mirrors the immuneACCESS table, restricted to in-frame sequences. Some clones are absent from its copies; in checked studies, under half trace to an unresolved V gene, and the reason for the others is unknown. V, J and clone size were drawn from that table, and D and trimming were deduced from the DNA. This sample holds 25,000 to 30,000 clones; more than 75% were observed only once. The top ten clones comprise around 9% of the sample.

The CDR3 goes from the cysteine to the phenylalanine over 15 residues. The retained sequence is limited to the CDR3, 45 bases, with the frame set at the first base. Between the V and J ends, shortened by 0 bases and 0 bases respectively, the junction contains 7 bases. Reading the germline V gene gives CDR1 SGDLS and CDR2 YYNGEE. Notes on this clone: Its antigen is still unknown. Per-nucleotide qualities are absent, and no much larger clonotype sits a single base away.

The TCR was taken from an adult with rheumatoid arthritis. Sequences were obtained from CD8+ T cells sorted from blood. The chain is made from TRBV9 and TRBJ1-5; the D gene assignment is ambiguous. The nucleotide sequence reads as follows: TGTGCCAGCAGCGTAGGAGGGTCTAGCAATCAGCCCCAGCATTTT. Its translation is CASSVGGSSNQPQHF. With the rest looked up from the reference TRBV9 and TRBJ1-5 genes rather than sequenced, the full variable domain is DSGVTQTPKHLITATGQRVTLRCSPRSGDLSVYWYQQSLDQGLQFLIQYYNGEERAKGNILERFSAQQFPDLHSELNLSSLELGDSALYFCASSVGGSSNQPQHFGDGTRLSIL.